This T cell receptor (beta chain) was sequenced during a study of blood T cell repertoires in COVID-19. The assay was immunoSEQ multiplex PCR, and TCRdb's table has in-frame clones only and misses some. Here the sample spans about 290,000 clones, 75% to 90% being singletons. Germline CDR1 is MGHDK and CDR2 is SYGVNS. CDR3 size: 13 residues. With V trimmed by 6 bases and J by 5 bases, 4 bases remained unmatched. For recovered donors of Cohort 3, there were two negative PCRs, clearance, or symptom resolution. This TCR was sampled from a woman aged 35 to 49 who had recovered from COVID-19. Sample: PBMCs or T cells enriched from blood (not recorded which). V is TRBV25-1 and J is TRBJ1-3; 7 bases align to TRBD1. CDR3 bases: TGTGCCAGCAGCGGGACAGTCCGAAACACCATATATTTT. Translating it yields CASSGTVRNTIYF.